The clone carrying this T cell receptor beta chain was observed a single time. These data belong to a study of OX40 agonist ivuxolimab in advanced cancers. At the level of the study: There were three patients with partial responses, one having hepatocellular carcinoma and two cutaneous melanoma.

Profiling relied on immunoSEQ multiplex PCR, and the TCRdb table lists in-frame clones only, not all of them. The sample lists 79,000 or so clones, roughly 85% occurring once. This CDR3 is 12 amino acids long. Per germline, CDR1 SGHDN and CDR2 FVKESK. The V end lost 4 bases, the J end lost 3 bases, and 3 bases lay between the germline ends. This chain connects TRBV14 to TRBJ2-2, with unresolved D. The sequencing here drew on CD4+ or CD8+ T cells sorted from blood, taken in a trial of the OX40 agonist ivuxolimab. The receptor was isolated from an adult with an advanced solid tumor such as melanoma, head and neck, liver or kidney cancer. The CDR3 here is CASSLYTGELFF. The CDR3 DNA reads TGTGCCAGCAGCCTTTACACCGGGGAGCTGTTTTTT.